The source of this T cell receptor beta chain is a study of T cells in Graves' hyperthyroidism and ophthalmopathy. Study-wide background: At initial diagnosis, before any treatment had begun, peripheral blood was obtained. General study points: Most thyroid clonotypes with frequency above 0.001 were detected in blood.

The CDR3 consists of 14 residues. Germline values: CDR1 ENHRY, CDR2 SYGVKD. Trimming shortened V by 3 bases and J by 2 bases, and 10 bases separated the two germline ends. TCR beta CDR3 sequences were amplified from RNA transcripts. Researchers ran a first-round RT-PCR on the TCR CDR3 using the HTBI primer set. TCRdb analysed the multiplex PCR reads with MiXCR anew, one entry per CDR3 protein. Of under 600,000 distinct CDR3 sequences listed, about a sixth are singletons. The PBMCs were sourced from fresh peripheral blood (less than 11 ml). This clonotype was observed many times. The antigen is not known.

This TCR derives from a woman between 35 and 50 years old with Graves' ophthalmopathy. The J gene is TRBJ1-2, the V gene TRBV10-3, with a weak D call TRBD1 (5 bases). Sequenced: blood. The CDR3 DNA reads TGTGCCATCAGTGACGGCAGGGAAAACTATGGCTACACCTTC. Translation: CAISDGRENYGYTF.